This TCR beta chain was profiled in a study of blood T cell repertoires in COVID-19. Here immunoSEQ multiplex PCR was the method, and the copy in TCRdb shows in-frame clones only, minus some. There are fewer than 200,000 clones in the sample; around 86% occur only once, and under 3% lies in the top ten. The sample consisted of peripheral blood. This TCR derives from a woman of 80 years or more with COVID-19, enrolled during active disease.

The CDR3 sequence is CASSEGLAGYNEQFF. CDR3 nucleotide sequence: TGCGCCAGCAGCGAGGGACTAGCGGGATACAATGAGCAGTTCTTC. The chain links TRBV4-3 to TRBJ2-1, with TRBD2 matching 13 bases. The CDR3 runs to 15 residues. Germline lookup yields CDR1 LGHNA and CDR2 YSLEER. Trimming at V came to 5 bases and at J to 4 bases, leaving 2 bases not matched to a gene.